This record looks at one TCR beta chain sequence and its context. The antigen is undetermined. Data came from immunoSEQ multiplex PCR; TCRdb stores just in-frame clones and leaves some out. The sample carries roughly 92,000 clones, about 90% recorded once. This entry belongs to a study of T cell responses to AZD1222 COVID-19 vaccine. Study-level points and caveats: Females made up more of the donors, who were largely white British, and clonal diversity may have come out too low. Repertoire sampling was restricted to post-peak T cell response timepoints. Spike-specific TCR breadth and depth both grew after two AZD1222 doses.

This receptor was identified in an adult in good health. This material consisted of peripheral blood, taken on day 0 of AZD1222 vaccination.

The CDR3 DNA reads TGTGCCAGTAGTATAGACAGGGGGACTGGAAACACCATATATTTT. This translates into CASSIDRGTGNTIYF. The chain uses TRBV19 and TRBJ1-3; 7 bases map to TRBD1. The length of the CDR3 is 15 residues. Per the germline V gene, CDR1 is LNHDA and CDR2 is SQIVND (reference sequence). Losses at the gene ends were 0 bases for V and 2 bases for J; bases not matched to a gene: 1. Complete variable domain (other parts from reference TRBV19 and TRBJ1-3): DGGITQSPKYLFRKEGQNVTLSCEQNLNHDAMYWYRQDPGQGLRLIYYSQIVNDFQKGDIAEGYSVSREKKESFPLTVTSAQKNPTAFYLCASSIDRGTGNTIYFGEGSWLTVV.